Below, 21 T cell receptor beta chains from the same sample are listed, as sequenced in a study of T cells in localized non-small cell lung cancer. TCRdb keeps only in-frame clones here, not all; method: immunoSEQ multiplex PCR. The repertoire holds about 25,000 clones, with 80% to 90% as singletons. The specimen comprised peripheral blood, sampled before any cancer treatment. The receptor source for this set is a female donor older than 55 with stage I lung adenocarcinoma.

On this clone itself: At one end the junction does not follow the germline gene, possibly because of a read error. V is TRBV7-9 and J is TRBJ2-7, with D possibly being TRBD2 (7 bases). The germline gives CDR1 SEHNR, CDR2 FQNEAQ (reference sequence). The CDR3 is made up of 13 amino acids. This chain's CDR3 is CASTLGGGGEQYF. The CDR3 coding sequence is TGTGCCAGCACCTTAGGGGGGGGCGGCGAGCAGTACTTC.

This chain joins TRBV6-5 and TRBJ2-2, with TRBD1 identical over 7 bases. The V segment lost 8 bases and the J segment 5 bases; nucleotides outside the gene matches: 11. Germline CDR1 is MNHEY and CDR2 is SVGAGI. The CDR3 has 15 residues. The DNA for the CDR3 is TGTGCCAGCTCACCGGCAGGGGGTCGGACCGGGGAGCTGTTTTTT. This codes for CASSPAGGRTGELFF.

CDR3 nucleotides: TGTGCCAGCAGCTCCCGGTCTACAGAGCAGTACTTC. It specifies CASSSRSTEQYF. This chain connects TRBV7-9 to TRBJ2-7; D is ambiguous. Germline V gives CDR1 SEHNR, CDR2 FQNEAQ (reference sequence). V was clipped by 4 bases and J by 7 bases, with 11 bases between them. CDR3 length: 12 residues.

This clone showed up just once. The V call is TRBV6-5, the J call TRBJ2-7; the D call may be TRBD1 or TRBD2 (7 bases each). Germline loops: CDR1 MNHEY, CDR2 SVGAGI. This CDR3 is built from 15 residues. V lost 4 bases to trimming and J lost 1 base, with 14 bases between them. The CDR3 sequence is CASSWGGQTSYEQYF. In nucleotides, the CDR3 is TGTGCCAGCAGTTGGGGGGGACAGACATCCTACGAGCAGTACTTC.

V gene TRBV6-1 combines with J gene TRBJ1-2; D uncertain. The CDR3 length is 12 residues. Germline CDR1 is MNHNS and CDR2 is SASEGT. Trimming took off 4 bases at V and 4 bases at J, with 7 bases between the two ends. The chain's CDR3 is CASSAGPYGYTF. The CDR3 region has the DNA TGTGCCAGCAGTGCAGGCCCCTATGGCTACACCTTC.

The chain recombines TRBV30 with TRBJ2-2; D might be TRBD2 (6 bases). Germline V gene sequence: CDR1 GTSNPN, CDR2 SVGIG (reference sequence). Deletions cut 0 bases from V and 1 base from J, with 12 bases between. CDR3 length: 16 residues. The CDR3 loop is CAWSVLLARNTGELFF. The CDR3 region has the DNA TGTGCCTGGAGTGTCCTCCTAGCGAGGAACACCGGGGAGCTGTTTTTT. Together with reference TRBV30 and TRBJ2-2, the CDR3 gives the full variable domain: SQTIHQWPATLVQPVGSPLSLECTVEGTSNPNLYWYRQAAGRGLQLLFYSVGIGQISSEVPQNLSASRPQDRQFILSSKKLLLSDSGFYLCAWSVLLARNTGELFFGEGSRLTVL.

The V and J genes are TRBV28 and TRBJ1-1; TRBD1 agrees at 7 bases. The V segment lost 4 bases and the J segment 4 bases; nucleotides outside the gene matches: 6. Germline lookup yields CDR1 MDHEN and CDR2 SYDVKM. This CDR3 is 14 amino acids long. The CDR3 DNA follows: TGTGCCAGCAGTTCCCGACAGGGCAGCACTGAAGCTTTCTTT. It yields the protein CASSSRQGSTEAFF. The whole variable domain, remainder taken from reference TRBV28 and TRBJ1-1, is DVKVTQSSRYLVKRTGEKVFLECVQDMDHENMFWYRQDPGLGLRLIYFSYDVKMKEKGDIPEGYSVSREKKERFSLILESASTNQTSMYLCASSSRQGSTEAFFGQGTRLTVV.

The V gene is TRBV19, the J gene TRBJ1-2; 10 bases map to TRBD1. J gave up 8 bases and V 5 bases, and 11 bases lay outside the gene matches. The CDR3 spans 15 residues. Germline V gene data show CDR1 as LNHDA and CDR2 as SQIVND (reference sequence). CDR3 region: CASSVRDRGNLGYTF. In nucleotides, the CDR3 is TGTGCCAGTAGTGTAAGGGACAGGGGTAATCTAGGCTACACCTTC.

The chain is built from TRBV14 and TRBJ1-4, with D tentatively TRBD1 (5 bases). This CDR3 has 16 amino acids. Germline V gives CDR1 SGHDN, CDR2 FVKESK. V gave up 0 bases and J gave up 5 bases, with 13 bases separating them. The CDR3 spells CASSQDGGNVNEKLFF. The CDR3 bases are TGTGCCAGCAGCCAAGATGGGGGAAACGTAAATGAAAAACTGTTTTTT.

The CDR3 spells CASSRTDLSTDTQYF. CDR3 in DNA: TGTGCCAGCAGCCGGACAGACCTTAGCACAGATACGCAGTATTTT. The rearrangement joins TRBV11-2 to TRBJ2-3; tentative D call: TRBD1 (6 bases). The V end was cut by 5 bases, the J end by 0 bases, with 12 bases between. Germline values: CDR1 SGHAT, CDR2 FQNNGV. There are 15 residues in the CDR3.

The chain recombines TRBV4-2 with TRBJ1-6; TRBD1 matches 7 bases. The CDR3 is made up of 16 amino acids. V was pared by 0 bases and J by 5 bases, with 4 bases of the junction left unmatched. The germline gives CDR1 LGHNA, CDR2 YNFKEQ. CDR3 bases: TGTGCCAGCAGCCAAGACAGGGGGGGGAATAATTCACCCCTCCACTTT. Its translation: CASSQDRGGNNSPLHF.

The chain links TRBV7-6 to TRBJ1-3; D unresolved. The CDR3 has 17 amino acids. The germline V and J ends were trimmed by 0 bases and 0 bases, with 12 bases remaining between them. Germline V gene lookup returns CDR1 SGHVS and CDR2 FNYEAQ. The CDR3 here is CASSLALGGSSGNTIYF. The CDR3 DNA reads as TGTGCCAGCAGCTTAGCCTTAGGAGGAAGCTCTGGAAACACCATATATTTT.

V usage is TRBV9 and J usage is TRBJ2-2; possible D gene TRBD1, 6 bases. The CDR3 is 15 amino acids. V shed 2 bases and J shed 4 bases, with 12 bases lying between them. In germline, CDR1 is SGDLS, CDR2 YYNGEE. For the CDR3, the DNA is TGTGCCAGCAGCGTCGACGGGACAACCACCGGGGAGCTGTTTTTT. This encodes CASSVDGTTTGELFF.

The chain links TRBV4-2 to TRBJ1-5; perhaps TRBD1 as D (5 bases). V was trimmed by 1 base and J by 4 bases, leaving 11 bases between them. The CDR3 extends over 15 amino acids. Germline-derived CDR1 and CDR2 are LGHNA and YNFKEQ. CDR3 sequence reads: CASSQGPGLNQPQHF. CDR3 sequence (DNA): TGTGCCAGCAGCCAAGGTCCAGGGCTAAATCAGCCCCAGCATTTT.

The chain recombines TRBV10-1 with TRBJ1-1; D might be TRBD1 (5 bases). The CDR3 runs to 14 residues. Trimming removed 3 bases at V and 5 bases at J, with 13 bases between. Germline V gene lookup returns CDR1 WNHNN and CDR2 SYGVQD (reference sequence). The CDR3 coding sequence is TGCGCCAGCAGTGATCGTGCAGGGAGGACTGAAGCTTTCTTT. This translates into CASSDRAGRTEAFF.

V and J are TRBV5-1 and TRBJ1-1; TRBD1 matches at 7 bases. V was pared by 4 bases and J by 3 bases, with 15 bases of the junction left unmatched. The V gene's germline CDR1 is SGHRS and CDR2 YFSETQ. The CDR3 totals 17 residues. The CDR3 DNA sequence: TGCGCCAGCAGCCGAAGAGGGAGGGGGCGCGGGGACACTGAAGCTTTCTTT. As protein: CASSRRGRGRGDTEAFF.

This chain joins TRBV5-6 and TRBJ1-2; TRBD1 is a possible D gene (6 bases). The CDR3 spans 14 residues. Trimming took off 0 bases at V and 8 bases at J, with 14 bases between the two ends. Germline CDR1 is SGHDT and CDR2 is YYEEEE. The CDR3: CASSLVLTGRGYTF. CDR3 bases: TGTGCCAGCAGCTTGGTCTTAACAGGGCGAGGCTACACCTTC.

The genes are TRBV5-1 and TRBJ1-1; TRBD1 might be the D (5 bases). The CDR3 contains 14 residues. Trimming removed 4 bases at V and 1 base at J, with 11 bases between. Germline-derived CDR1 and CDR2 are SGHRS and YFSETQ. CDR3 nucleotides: TGCGCCAGCAGCGTCGGACAAAAGAACACTGAAGCTTTCTTT. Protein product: CASSVGQKNTEAFF.

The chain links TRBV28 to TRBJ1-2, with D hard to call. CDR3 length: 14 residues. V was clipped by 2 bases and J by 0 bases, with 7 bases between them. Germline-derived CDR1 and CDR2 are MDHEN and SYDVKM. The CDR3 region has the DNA TGTGCCAGCAGTTTAGTCAGAGCTAACTATGGCTACACCTTC. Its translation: CASSLVRANYGYTF.

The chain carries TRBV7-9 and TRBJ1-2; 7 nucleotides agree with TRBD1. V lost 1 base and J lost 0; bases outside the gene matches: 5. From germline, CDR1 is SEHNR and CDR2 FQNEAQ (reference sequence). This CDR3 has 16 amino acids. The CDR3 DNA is TGTGCCAGCAGCTTAGGTGGGACAGCAGCTAACTATGGCTACACCTTC. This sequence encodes CASSLGGTAANYGYTF.

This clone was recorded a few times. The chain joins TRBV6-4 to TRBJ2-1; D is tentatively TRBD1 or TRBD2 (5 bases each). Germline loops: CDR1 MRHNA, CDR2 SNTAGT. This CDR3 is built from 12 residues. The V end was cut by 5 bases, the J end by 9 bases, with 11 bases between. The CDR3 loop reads CASSPRDGEQFF. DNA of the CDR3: TGTGCCAGCAGTCCGAGGGACGGTGAGCAGTTCTTC.